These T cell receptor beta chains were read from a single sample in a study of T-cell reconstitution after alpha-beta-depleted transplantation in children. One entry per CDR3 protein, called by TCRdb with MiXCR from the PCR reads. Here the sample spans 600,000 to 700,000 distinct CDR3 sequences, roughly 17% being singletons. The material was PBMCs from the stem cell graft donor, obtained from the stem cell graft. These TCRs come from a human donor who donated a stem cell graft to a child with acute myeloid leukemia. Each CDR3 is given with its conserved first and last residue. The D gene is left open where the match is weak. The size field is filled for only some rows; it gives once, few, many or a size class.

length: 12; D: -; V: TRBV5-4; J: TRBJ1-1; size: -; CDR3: CASSLIGGQAFF; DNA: TGTGCCAGCAGCTTGATCGGGGGCCAGGCTTTCTTT
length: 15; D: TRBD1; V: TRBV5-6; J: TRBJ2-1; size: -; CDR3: CASSLGDRGHNEQFF; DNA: TGTGCCAGCAGCTTGGGGGACAGGGGACACAATGAGCAGTTCTTC
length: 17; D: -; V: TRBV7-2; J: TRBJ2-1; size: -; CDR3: CASSLDKWRMPNNEQFF; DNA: TGTGCCAGCAGCCTCGACAAGTGGCGGATGCCGAACAATGAGCAGTTCTTC
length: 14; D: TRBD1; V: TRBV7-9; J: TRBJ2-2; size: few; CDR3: CASSLTGVAGELFF; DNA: TGTGCCAGCAGCCTGACAGGGGTCGCCGGGGAGCTGTTTTTT
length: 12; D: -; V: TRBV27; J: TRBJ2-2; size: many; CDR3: CASSPITGELFF; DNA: TGTGCCAGCAGTCCAATCACCGGGGAGCTGTTTTTT
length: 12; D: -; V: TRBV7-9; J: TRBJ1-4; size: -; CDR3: CASTDSGGKLFF; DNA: TGTGCCAGCACCGATAGCGGAGGAAAACTGTTTTTT
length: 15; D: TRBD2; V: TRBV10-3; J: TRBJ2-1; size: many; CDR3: CAITKTSGGDNEQFF; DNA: TGTGCCATCACTAAGACTAGCGGCGGGGACAATGAGCAGTTCTTC
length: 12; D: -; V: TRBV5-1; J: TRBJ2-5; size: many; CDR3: CASSLAEETQYF; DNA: TGCGCCAGCAGCTTGGCCGAAGAGACCCAGTACTTC
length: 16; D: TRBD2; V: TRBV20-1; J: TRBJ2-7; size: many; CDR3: CSARDREGGIRYEQYF; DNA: TGCAGTGCTAGAGATAGGGAGGGAGGAATTCGTTACGAGCAGTACTTC
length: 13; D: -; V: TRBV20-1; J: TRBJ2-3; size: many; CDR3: CSPLVPGTDTQYF; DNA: TGCAGTCCCCTTGTCCCTGGCACAGATACGCAGTATTTT
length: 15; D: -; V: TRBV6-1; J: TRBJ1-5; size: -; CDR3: CASRLGPGEGQPQHF; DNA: TGTGCCAGCAGACTGGGCCCCGGGGAGGGTCAGCCCCAGCATTTT
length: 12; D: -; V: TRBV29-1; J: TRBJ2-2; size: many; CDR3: CSVRHLTGELFF; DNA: TGCAGCGTACGACACCTAACCGGGGAGCTGTTTTTT